The 27 T cell receptor beta chains listed next were all sequenced from one sample in a study of T cells in Graves' hyperthyroidism and ophthalmopathy. From RNA transcripts, TCR beta CDR3 regions were amplified. Initially, a first-round RT-PCR of the TCR CDR3 employed the HTBI primer set. Each CDR3 protein gets one entry after TCRdb re-called the multiplex PCR reads with MiXCR. The data hold about 200,000 distinct CDR3 sequences, with approximately 17% observed a single time. The sample consisted of blood. These receptors were collected from a man aged 45 to 65 with Graves' hyperthyroidism.

This clonotype came up many times. The J gene is TRBJ2-3, the V gene TRBV18, with 15 bases fitting TRBD2. The CDR3 extends over 17 amino acids. V trimming: 3 bases; J trimming: 5 bases; junction bases outside the gene matches: 6. In germline, CDR1 is KGHSH, CDR2 LQKENI. Here the CDR3 reads CASSPRTSGRERDTQYF. The CDR3 nucleotides are TGTGCCAGCTCACCTCGGACTAGCGGGAGGGAAAGAGATACGCAGTATTTT.

This clonotype was counted ten times or more. The gene calls are TRBV20-1 and TRBJ2-1; a possible D gene is TRBD2 (5 bases). This CDR3 has 14 amino acids. V lost 6 bases and J 6 bases, leaving 18 bases between the germline ends. The germline V gene encodes CDR1 DFQATT and CDR2 SNEGSKA (reference sequence). The CDR3 sequence: CSAKLGRGSNEQFF. In nucleotides, the CDR3 is TGCAGTGCCAAGCTCGGAAGAGGGTCCAATGAGCAGTTCTTC.

The sample holds many counts of this clonotype. The rearrangement uses TRBV6-1 and TRBJ1-1; D gene unclear. The CDR3 runs to 17 residues. Germline assignment: CDR1 MNHNS and CDR2 SASEGT. Trimming cost V 3 bases and J 0 bases, with 17 bases left between them. The CDR3 DNA sequence: TGTGCCAGCAGTGACAGGCGATCGTCTCGGGTGAACACTGAAGCTTTCTTT. This gives the protein CASSDRRSSRVNTEAFF.

This clonotype was detected many times. The chain combines TRBV2 with TRBJ2-1; D gene ambiguous. CDR3 length: 14 residues. V was trimmed by 8 bases and J by 2 bases, leaving 13 bases between them. Germline V gene data show CDR1 as SNHLY and CDR2 as FYNNEI. CDR3 nucleotides: TGTGCCAGCTTGCAGACGGGCCCCTACAATGAGCAGTTCTTC. Translated: CASLQTGPYNEQFF.

Only a few counts were recorded for this clonotype. The chain carries TRBV3-1 and TRBJ2-3, with 11 bases identical to TRBD2. This CDR3 comprises 16 residues. The J segment lost 5 bases and the V segment lost 0 bases, leaving 4 bases of the junction unmatched. Germline V gene data show CDR1 as LGHDT and CDR2 as YNNKEL (reference sequence). CDR3 nucleotides: TGTGCCAGCAGCCAAGATCCGCTAGCGGGGGGAGATACGCAGTATTTT. Amino acids: CASSQDPLAGGDTQYF.

Ten or more counts support this clonotype. The V gene is TRBV7-2, the J gene TRBJ2-1, with TRBD2 matching over 9 bases. Germline CDR1 reads SGHTA; CDR2 reads FQGNSA. The CDR3 extends over 14 amino acids. V trimming: 3 bases; J trimming: 9 bases; junction bases outside the gene matches: 6. CDR3 coding DNA: TGTGCCAGCAGCTTTGGCGGGAGGGCCTTTGAGCAGTTCTTC. This translates into CASSFGGRAFEQFF.

This clonotype appeared many times. V gene TRBV2 combines with J gene TRBJ2-1; 13 positions match TRBD2. The CDR3 sequence is 16 residues long. Germline trimming cut 6 bases from V and 6 bases from J; bases unmatched to any gene: 8. CDR1 and CDR2 (germline): SNHLY, FYNNEI. Written as DNA, the CDR3 is TGTGCCAGCAGAGCTACTACTAGCGGGAGGGCCAATGAGCAGTTCTTC. It yields the protein CASRATTSGRANEQFF. Complete variable domain (other parts from reference TRBV2 and TRBJ2-1): EPEVTQTPSHQVTQMGQEVILRCVPISNHLYFYWYRQILGQKVEFLVSFYNNEISEKSEIFDDQFSVERPDGSNFTLKIRSTKLEDSAMYFCASRATTSGRANEQFFGPGTRLTVL.

This clonotype was recorded at least ten times. The chain carries TRBV13 and TRBJ2-1; no clear D gene. From germline, CDR1 is PRHDT and CDR2 FYEKMQ (reference sequence). The CDR3 sequence is 15 residues long. The V end lost 2 bases, the J end lost 4 bases, and 12 bases lay between the germline ends. The CDR3 DNA reads TGTGCCAGCAGCTTAATATCGCTAGATTACAATGAGCAGTTCTTC. Its protein product is CASSLISLDYNEQFF.

Details on this clonotype: A much more abundant neighbour one base away suggests this may be a read error. V and J are TRBV20-1 and TRBJ2-7; TRBD2 is a possible D gene (6 bases). The CDR3 is 13 residues long. Germline lookup yields CDR1 DFQATT and CDR2 SNEGSKA (reference sequence). Trimming left V 6 bases short and J 6 bases short, with 18 bases between. The CDR3 coding sequence is TGCAGTGCCACTCAACGGCGGGGAGGCGAGCAGTACTTC. Amino acids: CSATQRRGGEQYF.

The chain employs TRBV7-9 and TRBJ1-3; D unresolved. Trimming took 4 bases from V and 2 from J, leaving 9 bases between them. The CDR3 spans 14 residues. Germline assignment: CDR1 SEHNR and CDR2 FQNEAQ (reference sequence). CDR3 protein: CASSSAGTGNTIYF. The CDR3 DNA reads TGTGCCAGCAGCTCCGCGGGAACTGGAAACACCATATATTTT.

This clonotype was seen repeatedly, ten times or more. This sequence joins TRBV11-3 and TRBJ2-1, with D possibly called TRBD1 or TRBD2 (7 bases each). Germline CDR1 reads SGHNT; CDR2 reads YENEEA. V lost 0 bases, J lost 1 base, and 13 bases lay in between. The CDR3 consists of 17 residues. Here the CDR3 DNA reads TGTGCCAGCAGCTTAGACCGACAGGGAGGGTCCTACAATGAGCAGTTCTTC. It yields the protein CASSLDRQGGSYNEQFF. The full variable domain, rest sourced from reference TRBV11-3 and TRBJ2-1, is EAGVVQSPRYKIIEKKQPVAFWCNPISGHNTLYWYLQNLGQGPELLIRYENEEAVDDSQLPKDRFSAERLKGVDSTLKIQPAELGDSAVYLCASSLDRQGGSYNEQFFGPGTRLTVL.

The rearrangement joins TRBV11-2 to TRBJ2-7; TRBD2 aligns across 13 bases. Germline V lookup: CDR1 SGHAT, CDR2 FQNNGV. CDR3 length: 15 residues. The V and J ends lost 4 bases and 4 bases, in that order; junction bases with no gene match: 4. CDR3 residues: CASSWGLAGPYEQYF. Here the CDR3 DNA reads TGTGCCAGCAGCTGGGGACTAGCGGGGCCATACGAGCAGTACTTC.

There are a few counts of this clonotype. With a much larger clone just one base away, this may be a read error. V gene TRBV29-1 combines with J gene TRBJ2-5; 8 nucleotides agree with TRBD1. This CDR3 has 15 residues. CDR1 is SQVTM and CDR2 is ANQGSEA in the germline V gene. CDR3 sequence: CSVALTGEVQEAQYF. CDR3 DNA: TGCAGCGTTGCTTTGACAGGGGAAGTTCAAGAGGCCCAGTACTTC.

The chain couples TRBV18 to TRBJ2-1; possible D gene TRBD1, 5 bases. The CDR3 has 15 residues. The ends were cut back, 0 bases at V and 4 bases at J, with 10 bases in the middle. Germline CDR1 KGHSH, CDR2 LQKENI. The CDR3 is CASSPPGHIYNEQFF. The CDR3 nucleotides read TGTGCCAGCTCACCACCCGGACACATTTACAATGAGCAGTTCTTC.

The rearrangement uses TRBV24-1 and TRBJ2-1; unclear D gene. Trimming stripped 6 bases from V and 0 bases from J, with 8 bases between. The CDR3 has 14 amino acids. The V gene's germline CDR1 is KGHDR and CDR2 SFDVKD. The CDR3 is CATSSQNSYNEQFF. The CDR3 bases are TGTGCCACCAGTTCACAGAACTCCTACAATGAGCAGTTCTTC.

The V and J genes are TRBV10-3 and TRBJ1-1, with D perhaps TRBD1 (6 bases). The ends were cut back, 6 bases at V and 5 bases at J, with 13 bases in the middle. This CDR3 is 13 amino acids long. The germline gives CDR1 ENHRY, CDR2 SYGVKD. In DNA form, the CDR3 reads TGTGCCATCAGACAGGGCGGTGGAACTGAAGCTTTCTTT. Its translation is CAIRQGGGTEAFF.

The CDR3 region is CSVEGATEAFF. The CDR3 DNA follows: TGCAGCGTTGAGGGGGCCACTGAAGCTTTCTTT. This sequence joins TRBV29-1 and TRBJ1-1; D is possibly TRBD1 (6 bases). Germline CDR1 reads SQVTM; CDR2 reads ANQGSEA. CDR3 length: 11 residues. V lost 3 bases and J lost 4, with 6 bases in between.

This clonotype came up many times. The chain uses TRBV7-2 and TRBJ1-1; unclear D gene. Trimming pared 0 bases from V and 3 bases from J, leaving 5 bases between. Germline V lookup: CDR1 SGHTA, CDR2 FQGNSA. This CDR3 contains 13 residues. CDR3 loop: CASSLAPDTEAFF. DNA for the CDR3: TGTGCCAGCAGCTTAGCCCCAGACACTGAAGCTTTCTTT.

This clonotype was detected ten times or more. The chain recombines TRBV11-2 with TRBJ1-1; D is possibly TRBD1 (6 bases). The germline V gene has CDR1 SGHAT and CDR2 FQNNGV. V lost 6 bases, J lost 5 bases, and 16 bases lay in between. The CDR3 length is 14 residues. The CDR3 DNA reads as TGTGCCAGCAGTAACAGGGATTTCATGACTGAAGCTTTCTTT. Translated, it gives CASSNRDFMTEAFF.

This clonotype has a count of ten or more. The chain couples TRBV18 to TRBJ2-3, with D hard to call. V lost 1 base to trimming and J lost 14 bases, with 16 bases between them. Germline assignment: CDR1 KGHSH and CDR2 LQKENI. This CDR3 region has 13 residues. CDR3 residues: CASSPQGRDTLYF. In DNA form, the CDR3 reads TGTGCCAGCTCACCACAAGGAAGAGATACGTTGTATTTT. The variable domain in full, completed from reference TRBV18 and TRBJ2-3, reads NAGVMQNPRHLVRRRGQEARLRCSPMKGHSHVYWYRQLPEEGLKFMVYLQKENIIDESGMPKERFSAEFPKEGPSILRIQQVVRGDSAAYFCASSPQGRDTLYFGPGTRLTVL.

Turning to this clonotype: A much larger clone lies one base from this, so it may be a read error. V usage is TRBV5-5 and J usage is TRBJ2-1; no clear D. Germline V CDR1 and CDR2: SGHKS, YYEKEE (reference sequence). The germline V and J ends were trimmed by 4 bases and 2 bases, with 7 bases remaining between them. The CDR3 extends over 13 amino acids. CDR3 coding DNA: TGTGCCAGCAGCATAGACGCCTACAATGAGCAGTTCTTC. Translating it yields CASSIDAYNEQFF.

This clonotype was seen ten or more times. This chain links TRBV2 with TRBJ2-1; D call uncertain. Germline loops: CDR1 SNHLY, CDR2 FYNNEI. The V end lost 5 bases, the J end lost 8 bases, and 4 bases lay between the germline ends. The CDR3 runs 10 residues. The CDR3 bases are TGTGCCAGCAGTATCTATGAGCAGTTCTTC. This gives the protein CASSIYEQFF.

This clonotype was seen ten or more times. The V gene is TRBV7-2, the J gene TRBJ2-7, with a tentative D call TRBD1 (5 bases). Germline V gene sequence: CDR1 SGHTA, CDR2 FQGNSA. V lost 5 bases, J lost 1 base, and 18 bases lay in between. CDR3 length equals 16 residues. The CDR3 DNA reads TGTGCCAGCAGCCCAAGAGGCAGGAAGGGGTCCTACGAGCAGTACTTC. Translated: CASSPRGRKGSYEQYF. Full variable domain (missing parts from reference TRBV7-2 and TRBJ2-7): GAGVSQSPSNKVTEKGKDVELRCDPISGHTALYWYRQSLGQGLEFLIYFQGNSAPDKSGLPSDRFSAERTGGSVSTLTIQRTQQEDSAVYLCASSPRGRKGSYEQYFGPGTRLTVT.

V is TRBV6-1 and J is TRBJ1-6, with D hard to call. This CDR3 spans 14 amino acids. With 5 bases removed from V and 7 bases from J, the gap between germline ends came to 12 bases. Germline-derived CDR1 and CDR2 are MNHNS and SASEGT. The CDR3 nucleotides read TGTGCCAGCAGTTCGGGTGGTGGGAATTCACCCCTCCACTTT. Translated: CASSSGGGNSPLHF.

This clonotype was seen at least ten times. This chain connects TRBV7-9 to TRBJ2-1, with 9 bases that match TRBD1. V shed 3 bases and J 8 bases; nucleotides not matched to a gene: 5. CDR1 and CDR2 (germline): SEHNR, FQNEAQ (reference sequence). The CDR3 is made up of 14 amino acids. CDR3 nucleotides: TGTGCCAGCAGCTTCTCCGGGACAGGGTATGAGCAGTTCTTC. It encodes CASSFSGTGYEQFF.

The table lists this clonotype with many counts. V gene TRBV28 combines with J gene TRBJ2-5, with 13 bases that match TRBD2. Trimming at V came to 4 bases and at J to 8 bases, leaving 7 bases not matched to a gene. The CDR3 has 15 residues. Germline lookup yields CDR1 MDHEN and CDR2 SYDVKM. Here the CDR3 DNA reads TGTGCCAGCAGTTCTCACAGACTAGCGGGAGGTACCCAGTACTTC. Protein sequence: CASSSHRLAGGTQYF.

This clonotype was counted only a few times. The chain has TRBV2 and TRBJ2-4; unclear D gene. This CDR3 comprises 13 residues. The ends were cut back, 6 bases at V and 0 bases at J, with 6 bases in the middle. Germline values: CDR1 SNHLY, CDR2 FYNNEI. This chain's CDR3 is CASRAVAKNIQYF. The CDR3, as DNA: TGTGCCAGCAGGGCAGTAGCCAAAAACATTCAGTACTTC.